Listed here are 9 T cell receptor beta chains from one sample, sequenced in a study of shared clonotypes between healthy human individuals. Data came from immunoSEQ multiplex PCR; TCRdb stores just in-frame clones and leaves some out. The table includes around 2.5 million clones, under 95% detected once. Sequences were obtained from naive CD4+ T cells from PBMCs. As for subset: CD45RA+ positively selected. These receptors came from a man aged 18-30 years in good health. Some clones in this sample may be carry-over from other donors' samples.

The rearrangement joins TRBV27 to TRBJ1-1; D is undetermined. Trimming shortened V by 5 bases and J by 0 bases, and 16 bases separated the two germline ends. The CDR3 has 16 residues. CDR1 and CDR2 from the germline V gene are MNHEY and SMNVEV (reference sequence). CDR3 region: CASSGPPGRMNTEAFF. In DNA, the CDR3 is TGTGCCAGCAGTGGACCACCCGGACGGATGAACACTGAAGCTTTCTTT.

The rearrangement links TRBV28 to TRBJ1-1; D is unresolved. Trimming left V 3 bases short and J 9 bases short, with 5 bases between. CDR1 and CDR2 from the germline V gene are MDHEN and SYDVKM. The CDR3 has 10 amino acids. The CDR3 coding sequence is TGTGCCAGCAGTTTGGAGAAAGCTTTCTTT. This translates into CASSLEKAFF.

The J gene is TRBJ2-1, the V gene TRBV7-9; D unresolved. The CDR3 has 14 amino acids. The V end lost 1 base, the J end lost 2 bases, and 6 bases lay between the germline ends. CDR1 is SEHNR, CDR2 FQNEAQ, per germline (reference sequence). CDR3 coding DNA: TGTGCCAGCAGCTTAGTTTCGACCTACAATGAGCAGTTCTTC. This translates into CASSLVSTYNEQFF.

The DNA for the CDR3 is TGTGCCAGCAGCGTCGGACTAGCGGGGATTAACTACGAGCAGTACTTC. This gives the protein CASSVGLAGINYEQYF. The gene calls are TRBV11-2 and TRBJ2-7; 12 bases map to TRBD2. Germline V gene sequence: CDR1 SGHAT, CDR2 FQNNGV. V dropped 5 bases and J dropped 3; count of bases not matched to a gene: 8. This CDR3 is built from 16 residues.

CDR3 protein: CASSIDGGRAAKNIQYF. The CDR3 coding sequence is TGTGCCAGTAGTATAGATGGGGGCAGGGCGGCCAAAAACATTCAGTACTTC. This chain uses TRBV19 with TRBJ2-4; D may be TRBD1 (6 bases). Germline CDR1 reads LNHDA; CDR2 reads SQIVND (reference sequence). The CDR3 loop spans 17 amino acids. V was clipped by 0 bases and J by 1 base, with 13 bases between them.

The chain carries TRBV4-1 and TRBJ1-2, with 9 bases fitting TRBD1. Trimming removed 4 bases from V and 8 bases from J; junction bases left unmatched: 17. CDR3 length equals 17 residues. Looked up from germline, CDR1 is MGHRA and CDR2 is YSYEKL. The CDR3 sequence: CASSPTRRTGEVGGYTF. The CDR3 nucleotides read TGCGCCAGCAGCCCGACTCGTAGGACAGGGGAAGTAGGCGGCTACACCTTC.

The chain uses TRBV28 and TRBJ2-3, with D perhaps TRBD1 (5 bases). The CDR3 has 15 amino acids. Germline V gene sequence: CDR1 MDHEN, CDR2 SYDVKM. V lost 5 bases to trimming and J lost 0 bases, with 12 bases between them. CDR3 region: CASSTTDTSTDTQYF. CDR3 DNA sequence: TGTGCCAGCAGTACGACAGACACTAGCACAGATACGCAGTATTTT.

Notes on this clone: Other DNA sequences in this specimen translate into the identical CDR3. The CDR3 loop reads CASRGNEKLFF. The CDR3 DNA is TGTGCCAGCAGGGGGAATGAAAAACTGTTTTTT. This chain connects TRBV6-6 to TRBJ1-4; D uncertain. Germline V gene lookup returns CDR1 MNHNY and CDR2 SVGAGI (reference sequence). The CDR3 totals 11 residues. V lost 6 bases and J lost 5, with 4 bases in between.

The gene calls are TRBV5-1 and TRBJ1-3; D unclear. Looked up from germline, CDR1 is SGHRS and CDR2 is YFSETQ. This CDR3 contains 13 residues. The V end lost 2 bases, the J end lost 10 bases, and 13 bases lay between the germline ends. CDR3 bases: TGCGCCAGCAGCTTAGAACGGTACGGGACCATATATTTT. The encoded protein is CASSLERYGTIYF.